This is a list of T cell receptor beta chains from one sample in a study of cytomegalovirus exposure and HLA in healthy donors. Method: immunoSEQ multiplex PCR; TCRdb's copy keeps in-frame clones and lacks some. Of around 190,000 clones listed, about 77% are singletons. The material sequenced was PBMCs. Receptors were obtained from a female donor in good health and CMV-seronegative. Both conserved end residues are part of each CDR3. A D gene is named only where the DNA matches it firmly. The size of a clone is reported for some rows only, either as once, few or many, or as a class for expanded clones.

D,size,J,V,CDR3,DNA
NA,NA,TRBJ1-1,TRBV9,CASSAYGGWGTEAFF,TGTGCCAGCAGCGCTTACGGGGGGTGGGGTACTGAAGCTTTCTTT
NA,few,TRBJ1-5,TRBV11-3,CASSNRSYSNQPQHF,TGTGCCAGCAGCAACAGATCCTATAGCAATCAGCCCCAGCATTTT
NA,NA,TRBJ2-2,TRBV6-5,CASSPGANTGELFF,TGTGCCAGCAGTCCAGGGGCGAACACCGGGGAGCTGTTTTTT
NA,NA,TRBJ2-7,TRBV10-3,CAISGGHYEQYF,TGTGCCATCAGTGGTGGACACTACGAGCAGTACTTC
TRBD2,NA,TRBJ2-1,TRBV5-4,CASSLAPLAGGPDEQFF,TGTGCCAGCAGCTTGGCGCCCCTAGCGGGAGGGCCCGATGAGCAGTTCTTC
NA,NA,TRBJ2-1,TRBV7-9,CASSLRVGGNYNEQFF,TGTGCCAGCAGCTTACGCGTTGGGGGGAACTACAATGAGCAGTTCTTC
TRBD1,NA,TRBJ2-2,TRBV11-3,CASSSNQGVGGELFF,TGTGCCAGCAGCTCGAACCAGGGGGTAGGCGGGGAGCTGTTTTTT
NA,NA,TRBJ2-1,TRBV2,CASKQPSYNEQFF,TGTGCCAGCAAACAACCCTCCTACAATGAGCAGTTCTTC
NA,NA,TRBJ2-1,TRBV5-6,CASSGDISYNEQFF,TGTGCCAGCAGCGGGGACATCTCCTACAATGAGCAGTTCTTC
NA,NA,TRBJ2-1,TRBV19,CASTSLDLSYNEQFF,TGTGCCAGTACCTCCTTGGACTTATCCTACAATGAGCAGTTCTTC
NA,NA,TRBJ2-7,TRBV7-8,CASSPSGSSYEQYF,TGTGCCAGCAGCCCCTCCGGGAGCTCCTACGAGCAGTACTTC
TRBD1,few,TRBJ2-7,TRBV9,CASSVDGSQGYEQYF,TGTGCCAGCAGCGTAGACGGATCACAGGGGTACGAGCAGTACTTC
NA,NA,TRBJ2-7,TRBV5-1,CASSLGGLLGSYEQYF,TGCGCCAGCAGCTTGGGAGGCTTGTTGGGTTCCTACGAGCAGTACTTC
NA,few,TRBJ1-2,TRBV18,CASSPSTGAGYTF,TGTGCCAGCTCACCCTCGACAGGCGCGGGCTACACCTTC
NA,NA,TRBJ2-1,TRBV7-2,CASSLVEYNEQFF,TGTGCCAGCAGCTTAGTGGAGTACAATGAGCAGTTCTTC
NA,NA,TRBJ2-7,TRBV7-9,CASSFLARGNYEQYF,TGTGCCAGCAGCTTCCTGGCAAGAGGGAACTACGAGCAGTACTTC
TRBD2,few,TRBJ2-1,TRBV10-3,CAISPGLAGSYNEQFF,TGTGCCATCAGCCCGGGACTAGCGGGTTCCTACAATGAGCAGTTCTTC